This T cell receptor (beta chain) was obtained from a study of T-cell reconstitution after alpha-beta-depleted transplantation in children. Using unique molecular identifiers, the investigators prepared the TCRbeta library. TCRdb re-derived calls from the PCR reads in MiXCR, one entry per CDR3 protein. The sample has about 980,000 distinct CDR3 sequences; around 30% are singletons. Details on this clonotype: Its target is unknown.

The CDR3 has 17 residues. The V end lost 0 bases, the J end lost 2 bases, and 16 bases lay between the germline ends. The germline CDR1 and CDR2 sequences are SGHRS and YFSETQ. Study-wide results and limits: At one year after transplant, newly produced T cells mostly accounted for T-cell counts and diversity. Some patients' high day-60 TCRbeta diversity was attributed to recipient cells surviving conditioning. By about two months after transplant, alpha-beta T cells reportedly arose from several hundred graft clones that had expanded.

The sequence was obtained from a boy under two years old who had a stem cell transplant for SCID, so the T cells may come from the graft donor. The V call is TRBV5-1, the J call TRBJ2-3; D is perhaps TRBD2 (7 bases). Here the sequenced sample was PBMCs, mostly from graft donor cells, taken 360 days after TCRalphabeta/CD19-depleted stem cell transplant. CDR3 nucleotide sequence: TGCGCCAGCAGCTTGGTATGGGGGGGCCGCTCCACAGATACGCAGTATTTT. It translates to CASSLVWGGRSTDTQYF.